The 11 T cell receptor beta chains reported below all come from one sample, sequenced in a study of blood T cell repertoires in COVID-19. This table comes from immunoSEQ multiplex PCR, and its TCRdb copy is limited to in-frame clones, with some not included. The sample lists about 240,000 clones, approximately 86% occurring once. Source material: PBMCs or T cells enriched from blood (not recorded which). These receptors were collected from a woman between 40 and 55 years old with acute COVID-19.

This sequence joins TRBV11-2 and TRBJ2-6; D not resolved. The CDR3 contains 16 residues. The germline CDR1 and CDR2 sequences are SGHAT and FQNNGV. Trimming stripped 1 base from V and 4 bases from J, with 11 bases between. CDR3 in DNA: TGTGCCAGCAGCTTAGGGGCTGGCGCCGGGGCCAACGTCCTGACTTTC. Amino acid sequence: CASSLGAGAGANVLTF.

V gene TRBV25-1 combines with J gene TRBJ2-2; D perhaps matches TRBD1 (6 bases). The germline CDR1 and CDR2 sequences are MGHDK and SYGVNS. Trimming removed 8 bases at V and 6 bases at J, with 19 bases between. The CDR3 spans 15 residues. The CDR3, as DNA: TGTGCCAGCTATGAGGGACATAAGGTCTCCGGGGAGCTGTTTTTT. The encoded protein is CASYEGHKVSGELFF.

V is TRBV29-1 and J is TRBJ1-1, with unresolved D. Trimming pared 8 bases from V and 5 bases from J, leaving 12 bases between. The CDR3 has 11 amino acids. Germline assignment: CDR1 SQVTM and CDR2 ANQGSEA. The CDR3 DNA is TGCAGCTCTTGGGGAGAAACTGAAGCTTTCTTT. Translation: CSSWGETEAFF.

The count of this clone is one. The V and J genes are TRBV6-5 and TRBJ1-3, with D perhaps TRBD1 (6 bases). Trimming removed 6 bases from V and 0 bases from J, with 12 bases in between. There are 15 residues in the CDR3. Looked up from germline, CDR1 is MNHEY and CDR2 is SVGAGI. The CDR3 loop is CASRRDRNSGNTIYF. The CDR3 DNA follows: TGTGCCAGCAGACGTGACAGGAACTCTGGAAACACCATATATTTT.

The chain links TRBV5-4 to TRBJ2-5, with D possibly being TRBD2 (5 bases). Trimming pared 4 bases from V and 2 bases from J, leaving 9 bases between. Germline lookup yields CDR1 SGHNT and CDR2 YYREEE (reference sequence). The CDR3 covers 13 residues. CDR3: CASSQTRQETQYF. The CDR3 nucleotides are TGTGCCAGCAGCCAAACTAGGCAAGAGACCCAGTACTTC.

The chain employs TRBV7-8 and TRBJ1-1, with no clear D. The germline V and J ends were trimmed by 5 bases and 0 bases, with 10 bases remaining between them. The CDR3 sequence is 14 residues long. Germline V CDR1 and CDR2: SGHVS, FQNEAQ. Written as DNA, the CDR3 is TGTGCCAGCAGCCCCGGTTCCATGAACACTGAAGCTTTCTTT. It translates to CASSPGSMNTEAFF. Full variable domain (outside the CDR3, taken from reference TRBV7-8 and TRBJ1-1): GAGVSQSPRYKVAKRGQDVALRCDPISGHVSLFWYQQALGQGPEFLTYFQNEAQLDKSGLPSDRFFAERPEGSVSTLKIQRTQQEDSAVYLCASSPGSMNTEAFFGQGTRLTVV.

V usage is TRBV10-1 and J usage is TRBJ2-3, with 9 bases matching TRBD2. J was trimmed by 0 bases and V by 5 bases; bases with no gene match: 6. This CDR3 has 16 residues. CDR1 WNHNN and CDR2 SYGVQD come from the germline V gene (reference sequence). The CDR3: CASSFVAGVSTDTQYF. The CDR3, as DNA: TGCGCCAGCAGTTTTGTAGCGGGAGTAAGCACAGATACGCAGTATTTT.

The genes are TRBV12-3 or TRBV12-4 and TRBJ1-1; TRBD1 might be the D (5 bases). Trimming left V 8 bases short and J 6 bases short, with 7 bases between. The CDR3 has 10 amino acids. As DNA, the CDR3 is TGTGCCAGCGGGGCCCCTGAAGCTTTCTTT. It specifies CASGAPEAFF.

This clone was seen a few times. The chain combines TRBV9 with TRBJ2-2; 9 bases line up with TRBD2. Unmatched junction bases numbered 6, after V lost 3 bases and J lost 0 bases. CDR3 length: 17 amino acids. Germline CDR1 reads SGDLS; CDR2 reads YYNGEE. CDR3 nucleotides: TGTGCCAGCAGCGGATCTAGCGGGACCGCGAACACCGGGGAGCTGTTTTTT. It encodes CASSGSSGTANTGELFF.

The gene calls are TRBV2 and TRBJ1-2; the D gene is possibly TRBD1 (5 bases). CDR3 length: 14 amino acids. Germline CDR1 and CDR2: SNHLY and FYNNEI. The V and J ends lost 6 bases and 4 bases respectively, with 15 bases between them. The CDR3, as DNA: TGTGCCAGCAGAGTGGACACCCTAGGCTATGGCTACACCTTC. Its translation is CASRVDTLGYGYTF.

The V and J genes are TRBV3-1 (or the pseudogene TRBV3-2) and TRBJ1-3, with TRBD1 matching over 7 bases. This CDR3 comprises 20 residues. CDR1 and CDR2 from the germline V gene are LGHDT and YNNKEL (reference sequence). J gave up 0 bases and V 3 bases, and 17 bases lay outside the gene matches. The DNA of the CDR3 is TGTGCCAGCAGCCAGATAGCAGGGGCAGGGGGAACAAGCTCTGGAAACACCATATATTTT. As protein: CASSQIAGAGGTSSGNTIYF.